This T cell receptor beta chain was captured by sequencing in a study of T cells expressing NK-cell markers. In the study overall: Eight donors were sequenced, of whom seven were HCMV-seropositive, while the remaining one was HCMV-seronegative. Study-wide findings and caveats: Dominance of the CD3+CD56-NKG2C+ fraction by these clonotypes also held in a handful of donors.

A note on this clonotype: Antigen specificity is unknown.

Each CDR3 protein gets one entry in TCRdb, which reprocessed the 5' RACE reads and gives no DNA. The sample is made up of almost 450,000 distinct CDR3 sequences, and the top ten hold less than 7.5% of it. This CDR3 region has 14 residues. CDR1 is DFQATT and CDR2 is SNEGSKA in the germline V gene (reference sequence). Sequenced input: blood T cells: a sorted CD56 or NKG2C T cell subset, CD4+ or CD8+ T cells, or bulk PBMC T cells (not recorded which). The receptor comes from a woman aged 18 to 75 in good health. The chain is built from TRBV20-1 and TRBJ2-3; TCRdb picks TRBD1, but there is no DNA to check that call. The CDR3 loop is CSARSQGYLYTQYF.